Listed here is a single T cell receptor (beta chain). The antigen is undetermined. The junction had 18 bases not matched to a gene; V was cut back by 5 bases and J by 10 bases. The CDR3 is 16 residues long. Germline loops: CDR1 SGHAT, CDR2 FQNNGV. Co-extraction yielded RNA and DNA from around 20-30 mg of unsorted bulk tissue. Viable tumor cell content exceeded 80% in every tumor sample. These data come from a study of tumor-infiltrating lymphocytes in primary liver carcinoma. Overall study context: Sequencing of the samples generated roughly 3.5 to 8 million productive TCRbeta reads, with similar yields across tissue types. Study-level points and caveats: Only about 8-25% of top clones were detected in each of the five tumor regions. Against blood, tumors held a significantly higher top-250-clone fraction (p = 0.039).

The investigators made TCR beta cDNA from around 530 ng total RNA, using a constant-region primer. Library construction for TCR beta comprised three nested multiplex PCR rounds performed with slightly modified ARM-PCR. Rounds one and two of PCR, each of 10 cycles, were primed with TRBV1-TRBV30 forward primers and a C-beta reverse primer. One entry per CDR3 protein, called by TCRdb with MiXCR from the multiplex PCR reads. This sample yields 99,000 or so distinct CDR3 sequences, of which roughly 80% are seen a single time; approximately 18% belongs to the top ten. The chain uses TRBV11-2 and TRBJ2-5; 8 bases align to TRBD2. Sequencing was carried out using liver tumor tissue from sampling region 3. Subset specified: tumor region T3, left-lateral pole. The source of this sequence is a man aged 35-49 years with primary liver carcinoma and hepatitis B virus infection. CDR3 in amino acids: CASSQTPGGGKDSQYF. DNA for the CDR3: TGTGCCAGCAGCCAAACTCCTGGCGGGGGGAAAGATAGCCAGTACTTC.